These 15 T cell receptor beta chains originate from one sample sequenced in a study of shared clonotypes between healthy human individuals. This table comes from immunoSEQ multiplex PCR, and its TCRdb copy is limited to in-frame clones, with some not included. The sample has approximately 530,000 clones, 95% to 97% seen once; the top ten hold around 0.067%. The sequencing input was naive CD4+ T cells sorted from blood. Described subset: CD45RA+ positively selected. Every receptor here comes from a woman under 40 in good health.

The V and J genes are TRBV29-1 and TRBJ2-3; 9 bases align to TRBD1. With 6 bases clipped from V and 1 base from J, the junction kept 5 bases outside the gene matches. The V gene's germline CDR1 is SQVTM and CDR2 ANQGSEA. The CDR3 spans 14 residues. Written as DNA, the CDR3 is TGCAGCGTCATCAGGACAGGGGGCACAGATACGCAGTATTTT. Its translation: CSVIRTGGTDTQYF.

The chain links TRBV5-1 to TRBJ2-5; D uncertain. CDR1 and CDR2 (germline): SGHRS, YFSETQ. The V and J ends lost 5 bases and 2 bases respectively, with 7 bases between them. The CDR3 covers 12 residues. The CDR3 DNA sequence: TGCGCCAGCAGTATTGGGCAAGAGACCCAGTACTTC. Amino acids: CASSIGQETQYF.

The rearrangement links TRBV5-1 to TRBJ2-3, with D uncertain. CDR1 SGHRS and CDR2 YFSETQ come from the germline V gene. Trimming removed 4 bases at V and 2 bases at J, with 5 bases between. CDR3 length: 12 residues. Written as DNA, the CDR3 is TGCGCCAGCAGCGACAACACAGATACGCAGTATTTT. Translated: CASSDNTDTQYF.

The V and J genes are TRBV6-5 and TRBJ2-6; D possibly matches TRBD1 or TRBD2 (5 bases each). V shed 6 bases and J shed 4 bases, with 13 bases lying between them. The CDR3 runs 15 residues. Germline V gene data show CDR1 as MNHEY and CDR2 as SVGAGI. CDR3 loop: CASRLSGTGANVLTF. For the CDR3, the DNA is TGTGCCAGCAGACTATCCGGGACCGGGGCCAACGTCCTGACTTTC.

The CDR3 sequence: CASSRGAGGNRETQYF. CDR3 coding DNA: TGTGCCAGCAGTAGGGGAGCGGGAGGTAATAGAGAGACCCAGTACTTC. The rearrangement joins TRBV25-1 to TRBJ2-5, with TRBD2 matching over 9 bases. V trimming: 5 bases; J trimming: 4 bases; junction bases outside the gene matches: 11. The CDR3 loop spans 16 amino acids. The V gene's germline CDR1 is MGHDK and CDR2 SYGVNS.

DNA of the CDR3: TGTGCCAGCAGCCAAGTAGCGGGAGGGGGTTACGAGCAGTACTTC. Protein: CASSQVAGGGYEQYF. The rearrangement links TRBV14 to TRBJ2-7; TRBD2 matches at 11 bases. CDR1 SGHDN and CDR2 FVKESK come from the germline V gene. Trimming cost V 1 base and J 4 bases; bases outside gene matches: 3. CDR3 length equals 15 residues.

The rearrangement uses TRBV20-1 and TRBJ2-1; TRBD1 aligns across 9 bases. CDR1 is DFQATT and CDR2 is SNEGSKA in the germline V gene (reference sequence). With V trimmed by 6 bases and J by 10 bases, 4 bases remained unmatched. CDR3 length: 11 amino acids. CDR3 in amino acids: CSAGQGSEQFF. CDR3 nucleotide sequence: TGCAGTGCAGGACAGGGGAGCGAGCAGTTCTTC.

V is TRBV10-1 and J is TRBJ1-2, with D possibly matching TRBD1 (6 bases). V lost 5 bases, J lost 4 bases, and 11 bases lay in between. CDR3 length: 13 amino acids. Germline loops: CDR1 WNHNN, CDR2 SYGVQD (reference sequence). For the CDR3, the DNA is TGCGCCAGCAGTCGGGACAACAGCTATGGCTACACCTTC. Translation: CASSRDNSYGYTF.

This clone was counted only a few times. The chain recombines TRBV27 with TRBJ1-1; D remains ambiguous. Per the germline V gene, CDR1 is MNHEY and CDR2 is SMNVEV (reference sequence). The CDR3 covers 17 residues. Trimming shortened V by 0 bases and J by 1 base, and 15 bases separated the two germline ends. Here the CDR3 reads CASSLSMMRVENTEAFF. The DNA of the CDR3 is TGTGCCAGCAGTTTATCGATGATGAGGGTCGAGAACACTGAAGCTTTCTTT.

Only one count was recorded for this clone. This chain joins TRBV2 and TRBJ1-5, with 7 positions matching TRBD1. This CDR3 has 15 residues. Unmatched junction bases numbered 5, after V lost 0 bases and J lost 6 bases. The germline V gene has CDR1 SNHLY and CDR2 FYNNEI. Here the CDR3 DNA reads TGTGCCAGCAGTGAAGCACGCAGGGGGACTCAGCCCCAGCATTTT. It translates to CASSEARRGTQPQHF.

The chain combines TRBV11-1 with TRBJ2-5; TRBD1 might be the D (5 bases). The DNA end is more similar to TRBJ2-7, so the J call may be wrong. CDR1 is SGHAT and CDR2 is FQDESV in the germline V gene (reference sequence). The CDR3 has 13 residues. CDR3 sequence (DNA): TGTGCCAGCAGCTTGGGGCTAAACTACGAGCAGTACTTC. This translates into CASSLGLNYEQYF.

This chain links TRBV5-1 with TRBJ2-1; 7 nucleotides agree with TRBD2. V shed 0 bases and J 0 bases; nucleotides not matched to a gene: 3. CDR3 length: 16 amino acids. Germline V lookup: CDR1 SGHRS, CDR2 YFSETQ. The chain's CDR3 is CASSLVLAHSYNEQFF. CDR3 nucleotide sequence: TGCGCCAGCAGCTTGGTACTAGCGCACTCCTACAATGAGCAGTTCTTC.

The genes are TRBV11-2 and TRBJ2-4; unclear D gene. Per germline, CDR1 SGHAT and CDR2 FQNNGV. Between the trimmed V and J ends, which lost 0 bases and 1 base, there was a span of 19 bases. The CDR3 has 19 amino acids. CDR3 bases: TGTGCCAGCAGCTTAGATTTCAGTCGCTGGGCAAGCGCCAAAAACATTCAGTACTTC. This translates into CASSLDFSRWASAKNIQYF.

This chain links TRBV28 with TRBJ2-7, with TRBD2 matching over 14 bases. Per the germline V gene, CDR1 is MDHEN and CDR2 is SYDVKM. V shed 7 bases, J shed 3 bases, and the junction held 2 bases outside the gene matches. The CDR3 loop spans 14 amino acids. The CDR3 here is CASIGLAGGYEQYF. DNA of the CDR3: TGTGCCAGCATCGGACTAGCGGGAGGCTACGAGCAGTACTTC.

This chain links TRBV28 with TRBJ1-2; 7 positions agree with TRBD1. Per germline, CDR1 MDHEN and CDR2 SYDVKM. CDR3 length: 14 residues. J was trimmed by 4 bases and V by 5 bases; bases with no gene match: 7. The CDR3 DNA reads TGTGCCAGCAGTCCTCCGGACAGGATCTATGGCTACACCTTC. It codes for CASSPPDRIYGYTF.